The 27 T cell receptor beta chains below all came from one sample that was sequenced in a study of shared clonotypes between healthy human individuals. The repertoire was sequenced with immunoSEQ multiplex PCR; TCRdb's copy has only in-frame clones and lacks some. This table holds approximately 2.3 million clones, 93% found once. The sequenced sample consisted of naive CD4+ T cells from PBMCs. Subset: CD45RA+ positively selected. Every receptor here comes from a man aged 18 to 35 in good health. Some clones in this sample may be carry-over from other donors' samples.

The V gene is TRBV7-2, the J gene TRBJ1-1, with D possibly being TRBD1 (5 bases). This CDR3 comprises 13 residues. V lost 2 bases and J 4 bases, leaving 8 bases between the germline ends. Germline assignment: CDR1 SGHTA and CDR2 FQGNSA. CDR3 residues: CASSLSGSTEAFF. In DNA, the CDR3 is TGTGCCAGCAGCTTATCAGGGAGCACTGAAGCTTTCTTT.

The V gene is TRBV4-2, the J gene TRBJ2-1; D is possibly TRBD2 (6 bases). The germline CDR1 and CDR2 sequences are LGHNA and YNFKEQ. This CDR3 region has 16 residues. Deletions cut 4 bases from V and 1 base from J, with 14 bases between. The CDR3 DNA is TGTGCCAGCAGCCCCCGCGGGACGGGTTCCTACAATGAGCAGTTCTTC. It yields the protein CASSPRGTGSYNEQFF.

This clone was counted once. Distinct nucleotide sequences in the sample also encode this CDR3. The genes are TRBV5-1 and TRBJ1-3; TRBD1 is a possible D gene (5 bases). Between the trimmed V and J ends, which lost 0 bases and 0 bases, there was a span of 10 bases. The CDR3 extends over 16 amino acids. Germline V gives CDR1 SGHRS, CDR2 YFSETQ. CDR3 coding DNA: TGCGCCAGCAGCTTGGTTGCAGGGATCTCTGGAAACACCATATATTTT. It is translated as CASSLVAGISGNTIYF.

The CDR3 loop reads CASRYLAGQGVEQFF. The DNA for the CDR3 is TGTGCCAGCAGATATTTGGCGGGACAAGGGGTTGAGCAGTTCTTC. The gene calls are TRBV27 and TRBJ2-1, with D possibly being TRBD1 or TRBD2 (6 bases each). V lost 6 bases and J 9 bases, leaving 21 bases between the germline ends. The CDR3 runs 15 residues. Germline V gives CDR1 MNHEY, CDR2 SMNVEV (reference sequence).

The chain uses TRBV27 and TRBJ1-5, with 12 bases matching TRBD1. The V gene end was trimmed by 8 bases and the J gene end by 6 bases; junction bases not matched to a gene: 2. The CDR3 is made up of 13 amino acids. Germline CDR1 and CDR2: MNHEY and SMNVEV (reference sequence). The DNA for the CDR3 is TGTGCCAGCGGGGGACAGGGGGCTCAGCCCCAGCATTTT. Translation: CASGGQGAQPQHF.

The J gene is TRBJ1-2, the V gene TRBV6-5; TRBD1 might be the D (5 bases). The V gene lost 4 bases and the J gene lost 4 bases, with 10 bases spanning the gap. CDR1 MNHEY and CDR2 SVGAGI come from the germline V gene. This CDR3 region has 13 residues. The CDR3 region has the DNA TGTGCCAGCAGTTCGGGACGGATCTATGGCTACACCTTC. Its protein is CASSSGRIYGYTF.

The rearrangement uses TRBV19 and TRBJ1-1, with TRBD1 matching over 9 bases. From germline, CDR1 is LNHDA and CDR2 SQIVND (reference sequence). This CDR3 comprises 15 residues. The trim removed 5 bases at V and 4 bases at J, leaving 8 bases unmatched. Written as DNA, the CDR3 is TGTGCCAGTAGTCCCGACAGGGGGGCTTTCACTGAAGCTTTCTTT. Translated, it gives CASSPDRGAFTEAFF.

The chain couples TRBV4-2 to TRBJ2-7; D is uncertain. The V gene lost 1 base and the J gene lost 2 bases, with 15 bases spanning the gap. The CDR3 has 16 amino acids. Germline V gene data show CDR1 as LGHNA and CDR2 as YNFKEQ. DNA of the CDR3: TGTGCCAGCAGCCAAGTTTCGGCTGCATCGCCCTACGAGCAGTACTTC. It codes for CASSQVSAASPYEQYF.

The chain carries TRBV29-1 and TRBJ2-1, with D perhaps TRBD1 (7 bases). Between the trimmed V and J ends, which lost 6 bases and 4 bases, there was a span of 13 bases. The CDR3 consists of 13 residues. Germline lookup yields CDR1 SQVTM and CDR2 ANQGSEA. The CDR3: CSVTPGGYNEQFF. CDR3 nucleotides: TGCAGCGTCACACCAGGGGGGTACAATGAGCAGTTCTTC.

The chain has TRBV6-5 and TRBJ1-1; D is unresolved. V was trimmed by 6 bases and J by 6 bases, leaving 11 bases between them. The CDR3 is made up of 12 amino acids. The germline V gene has CDR1 MNHEY and CDR2 SVGAGI. CDR3 in DNA: TGTGCCAGCAGGGCCAGACGGTCTGAAGCTTTCTTT. This encodes CASRARRSEAFF.

The chain carries TRBV30 and TRBJ2-7; D possibly corresponds to TRBD2 (6 bases). The CDR3 length is 15 residues. Trimming left V 1 base short and J 2 bases short, with 15 bases between. Germline V gives CDR1 GTSNPN, CDR2 SVGIG (reference sequence). CDR3 nucleotides: TGTGCCTGGAGTGCGGGAGCCAACCCTGCCTACGAGCAGTACTTC. Translating gives CAWSAGANPAYEQYF.

The chain recombines TRBV5-1 with TRBJ2-1, with TRBD2 identical over 12 bases. The CDR3 contains 20 residues. V trimming: 2 bases; J trimming: 6 bases; junction bases outside the gene matches: 18. Germline V gene sequence: CDR1 SGHRS, CDR2 YFSETQ. CDR3 bases: TGCGCCAGCAGCTTCCTCCCTAGCGGGAGGGGTAAAGGGATACGCAATGAGCAGTTCTTC. Amino acids: CASSFLPSGRGKGIRNEQFF.

V usage is TRBV29-1 and J usage is TRBJ2-7, with TRBD2 as a possible D gene (5 bases). The CDR3 spans 11 residues. V dropped 6 bases and J dropped 3 bases, with 9 bases sitting between them. Germline-derived CDR1 and CDR2 are SQVTM and ANQGSEA. The CDR3 sequence is CSVAEGYEQYF. The CDR3 coding sequence is TGCAGCGTGGCCGAGGGCTACGAGCAGTACTTC.

This chain joins TRBV7-9 and TRBJ1-1, with D perhaps TRBD1 (6 bases). This CDR3 spans 14 amino acids. Trimming shortened V by 5 bases and J by 2 bases, and 12 bases separated the two germline ends. Germline V CDR1 and CDR2: SEHNR, FQNEAQ (reference sequence). CDR3 in amino acids: CASSATGLNTEAFF. The DNA for the CDR3 is TGTGCCAGCAGCGCCACAGGGTTAAACACTGAAGCTTTCTTT.

V is TRBV5-1 and J is TRBJ2-7; 13 bases are shared with TRBD2. With V trimmed by 0 bases and J by 4 bases, 7 bases remained unmatched. This CDR3 has 17 amino acids. CDR1 SGHRS and CDR2 YFSETQ come from the germline V gene. The CDR3 DNA follows: TGCGCCAGCAGCTTGGGACTAGCGGGAGGAATGGTTTACGAGCAGTACTTC. It is translated as CASSLGLAGGMVYEQYF.

V is TRBV7-2 and J is TRBJ2-7, with 10 nucleotides matching TRBD2. Unmatched junction bases numbered 4, after V lost 5 bases and J lost 3 bases. Germline V gives CDR1 SGHTA, CDR2 FQGNSA. There are 14 residues in the CDR3. The CDR3 loop is CASSITSGVYEQYF. CDR3 in DNA: TGTGCCAGCAGCATCACTAGCGGGGTCTACGAGCAGTACTTC.

This chain links TRBV5-1 with TRBJ2-7, with 10 bases matching TRBD1. The junction had 6 bases not matched to a gene; V was cut back by 2 bases and J by 4 bases. CDR1 is SGHRS and CDR2 is YFSETQ in the germline V gene. The length of the CDR3 is 15 residues. CDR3 DNA: TGCGCCAGCAGCTTCTCCGGGACAGGGGCTTACGAGCAGTACTTC. Protein sequence: CASSFSGTGAYEQYF.

The genes are TRBV7-9 and TRBJ1-1; D gene unclear. The CDR3 is 15 amino acids. The V gene lost 10 bases and the J gene lost 1 base, with 19 bases spanning the gap. Germline-derived CDR1 and CDR2 are SEHNR and FQNEAQ (reference sequence). The CDR3 DNA reads TGTGCCATCCAAGAAGGTGCGGGAACGAACACTGAAGCTTTCTTT. Translated: CAIQEGAGTNTEAFF.

The chain recombines TRBV19 with TRBJ1-4; no clear D. V was shortened by 8 bases and J by 3 bases, with 13 bases between the two germline ends. Germline CDR1 and CDR2: LNHDA and SQIVND (reference sequence). The CDR3 loop spans 14 amino acids. The CDR3, as DNA: TGTGCCAGTTCAACTACGGGCTCTAATGAAAAACTGTTTTTT. The encoded protein is CASSTTGSNEKLFF.

The CDR3 here is CASALSASGRGEQYF. CDR3 nucleotides: TGTGCTAGTGCCTTGTCAGCTAGCGGGAGGGGCGAGCAGTACTTC. The rearrangement links TRBV12-5 to TRBJ2-7; 12 bases line up with TRBD2. Germline lookup yields CDR1 LGHNT and CDR2 FRNRAP. After removal of 7 bases from V and 6 bases from J, the junction contained 10 bases not matched to a gene. The CDR3 extends over 15 amino acids.

The chain has TRBV9 and TRBJ2-6, with 7 bases identical to TRBD2. Germline-derived CDR1 and CDR2 are SGDLS and YYNGEE. V shed 3 bases and J 4 bases; nucleotides not matched to a gene: 4. The CDR3 is 15 amino acids. DNA for the CDR3: TGTGCCAGCAGCGCGCGCGGGAGAGGGGCCAACGTCCTGACTTTC. Its translation is CASSARGRGANVLTF.

The chain uses TRBV7-9 and TRBJ2-1; D is ambiguous. Germline CDR1 reads SEHNR; CDR2 reads FQNEAQ (reference sequence). The CDR3 extends over 17 amino acids. V gave up 2 bases and J gave up 0 bases, with 14 bases separating them. This CDR3 is CASSLSNYSSSYNEQFF. The CDR3 DNA follows: TGTGCCAGCAGCTTATCTAACTACTCGAGCTCCTACAATGAGCAGTTCTTC.

This clone showed up just a few times. This chain links TRBV30 with TRBJ1-1; 8 bases match TRBD1. Germline V gene data show CDR1 as GTSNPN and CDR2 as SVGIG (reference sequence). The CDR3 has 12 residues. Unmatched junction bases numbered 3, after V lost 2 bases and J lost 7 bases. This chain's CDR3 is CAWSQGAGEAFF. The CDR3 coding sequence is TGTGCCTGGAGTCAGGGGGCTGGTGAAGCTTTCTTT.

This chain joins TRBV15 and TRBJ2-3; 9 bases fit TRBD2. CDR3 length equals 16 residues. V was pared by 0 bases and J by 5 bases, with 6 bases of the junction left unmatched. Per germline, CDR1 LNHNV and CDR2 YYDKDF (reference sequence). The CDR3 sequence is CATSRDGGRAKDTQYF. The CDR3 DNA reads as TGTGCCACCAGCAGAGATGGCGGGAGGGCCAAAGATACGCAGTATTTT.

This clone came up a few times. This sequence joins TRBV5-4 and TRBJ2-7, with D tentatively TRBD2 (5 bases). The CDR3 runs 14 residues. The ends were cut back, 6 bases at V and 0 bases at J, with 13 bases in the middle. Germline V CDR1 and CDR2: SGHNT, YYREEE (reference sequence). The CDR3, as DNA: TGTGCCAGCACTCCGGACTCATTCTCCTACGAGCAGTACTTC. Translating it yields CASTPDSFSYEQYF.

The V and J genes are TRBV20-1 and TRBJ1-1; 7 bases fit TRBD1. Unmatched junction bases numbered 10, after V lost 7 bases and J lost 11 bases. Germline lookup yields CDR1 DFQATT and CDR2 SNEGSKA (reference sequence). The CDR3 has 11 amino acids. The CDR3 region is CSGKGDRGAFF. DNA for the CDR3: TGCAGTGGTAAGGGGGACAGAGGCGCTTTCTTT.

This clone was picked up one time. The chain uses TRBV5-1 and TRBJ2-3, with D possibly being TRBD1 (6 bases). Trimming pared 0 bases from V and 6 bases from J, leaving 14 bases between. The CDR3 is made up of 15 amino acids. Germline V lookup: CDR1 SGHRS, CDR2 YFSETQ. The CDR3 region has the DNA TGCGCCAGCAGCTTGGTATCAGGGGTAGGCGATACGCAGTATTTT. It translates to CASSLVSGVGDTQYF.